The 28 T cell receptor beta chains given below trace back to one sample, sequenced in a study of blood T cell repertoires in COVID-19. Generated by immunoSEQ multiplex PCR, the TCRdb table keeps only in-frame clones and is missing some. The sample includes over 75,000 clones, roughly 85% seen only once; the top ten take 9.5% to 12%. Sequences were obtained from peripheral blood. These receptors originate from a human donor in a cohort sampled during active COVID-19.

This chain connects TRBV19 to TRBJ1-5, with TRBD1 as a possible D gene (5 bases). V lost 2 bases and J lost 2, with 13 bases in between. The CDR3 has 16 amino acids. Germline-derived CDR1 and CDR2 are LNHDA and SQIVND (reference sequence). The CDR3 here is CASSITKGSGNQPQHF. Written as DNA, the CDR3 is TGTGCCAGTAGTATAACAAAGGGGTCGGGCAATCAGCCCCAGCATTTT. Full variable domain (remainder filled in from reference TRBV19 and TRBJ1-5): DGGITQSPKYLFRKEGQNVTLSCEQNLNHDAMYWYRQDPGQGLRLIYYSQIVNDFQKGDIAEGYSVSREKKESFPLTVTSAQKNPTAFYLCASSITKGSGNQPQHFGDGTRLSIL.

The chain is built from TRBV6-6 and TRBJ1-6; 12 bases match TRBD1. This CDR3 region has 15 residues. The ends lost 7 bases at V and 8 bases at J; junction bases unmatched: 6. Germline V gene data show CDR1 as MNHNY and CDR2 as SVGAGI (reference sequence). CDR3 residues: CASTRGQGAYSPLHF. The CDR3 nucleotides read TGTGCCAGCACCCGGGGACAGGGGGCTTATTCACCCCTCCACTTT.

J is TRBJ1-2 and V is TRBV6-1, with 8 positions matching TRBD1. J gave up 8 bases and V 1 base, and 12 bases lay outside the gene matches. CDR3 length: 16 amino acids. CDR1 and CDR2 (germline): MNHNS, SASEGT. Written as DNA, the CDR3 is TGTGCCAGCAGTGAAGAATACCAAGCAGGGGGCGCAGGCTACACCTTC. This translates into CASSEEYQAGGAGYTF.

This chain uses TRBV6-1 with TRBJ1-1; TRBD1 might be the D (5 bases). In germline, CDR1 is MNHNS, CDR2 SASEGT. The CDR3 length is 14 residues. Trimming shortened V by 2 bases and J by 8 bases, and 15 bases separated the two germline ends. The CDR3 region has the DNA TGTGCCAGCAGTGAATTTCAGGGTTCAGCGGAAGCTTTCTTT. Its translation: CASSEFQGSAEAFF.

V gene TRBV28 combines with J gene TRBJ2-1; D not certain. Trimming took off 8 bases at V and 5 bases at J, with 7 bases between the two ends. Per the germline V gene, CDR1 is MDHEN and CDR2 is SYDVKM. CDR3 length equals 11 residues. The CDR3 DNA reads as TGTGCCAGCTCCGACAACAATGAGCAGTTCTTC. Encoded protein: CASSDNNEQFF.

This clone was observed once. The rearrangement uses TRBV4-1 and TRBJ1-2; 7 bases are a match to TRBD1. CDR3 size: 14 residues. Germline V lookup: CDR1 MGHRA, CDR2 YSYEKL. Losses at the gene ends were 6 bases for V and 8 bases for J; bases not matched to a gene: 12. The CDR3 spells CASRWIGQGDGYTF. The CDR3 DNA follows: TGCGCCAGCAGATGGATTGGGCAGGGGGACGGCTACACCTTC.

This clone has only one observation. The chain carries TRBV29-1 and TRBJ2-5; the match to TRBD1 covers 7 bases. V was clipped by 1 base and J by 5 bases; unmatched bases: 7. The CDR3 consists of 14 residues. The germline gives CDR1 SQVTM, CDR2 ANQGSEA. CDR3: CSVEAHRGTETQYF. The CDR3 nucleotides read TGCAGCGTTGAAGCACACAGGGGTACGGAGACCCAGTACTTC.

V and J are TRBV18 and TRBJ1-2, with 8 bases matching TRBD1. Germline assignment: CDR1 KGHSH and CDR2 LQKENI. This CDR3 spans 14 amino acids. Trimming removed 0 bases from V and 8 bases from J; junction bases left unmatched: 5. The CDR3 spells CASSPPFRGLGYTF. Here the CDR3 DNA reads TGTGCCAGCTCACCACCGTTCAGGGGGCTCGGCTACACCTTC. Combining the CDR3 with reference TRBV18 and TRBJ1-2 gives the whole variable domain NAGVMQNPRHLVRRRGQEARLRCSPMKGHSHVYWYRQLPEEGLKFMVYLQKENIIDESGMPKERFSAEFPKEGPSILRIQQVVRGDSAAYFCASSPPFRGLGYTFGSGTRLTVV.

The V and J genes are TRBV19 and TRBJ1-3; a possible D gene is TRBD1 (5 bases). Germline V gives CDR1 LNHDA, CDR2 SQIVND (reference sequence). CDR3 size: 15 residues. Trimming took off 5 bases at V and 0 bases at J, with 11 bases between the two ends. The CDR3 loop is CASSPRDYSGNTIYF. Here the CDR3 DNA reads TGTGCCAGTAGTCCCCGGGACTACTCTGGAAACACCATATATTTT.

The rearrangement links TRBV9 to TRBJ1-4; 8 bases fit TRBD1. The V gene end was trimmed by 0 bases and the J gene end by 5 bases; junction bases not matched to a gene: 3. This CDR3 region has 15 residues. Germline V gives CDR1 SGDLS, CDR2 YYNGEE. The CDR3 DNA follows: TGTGCCAGCAGCGTAGGGACAGGGAAGAATGAAAAACTGTTTTTT. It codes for CASSVGTGKNEKLFF.

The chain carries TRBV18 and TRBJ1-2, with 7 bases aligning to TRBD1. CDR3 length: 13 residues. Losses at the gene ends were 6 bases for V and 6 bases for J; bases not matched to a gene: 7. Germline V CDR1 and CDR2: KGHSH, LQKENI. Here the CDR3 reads CASSRTGFDGYTF. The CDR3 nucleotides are TGTGCCAGCTCCCGGACAGGCTTCGATGGCTACACCTTC.

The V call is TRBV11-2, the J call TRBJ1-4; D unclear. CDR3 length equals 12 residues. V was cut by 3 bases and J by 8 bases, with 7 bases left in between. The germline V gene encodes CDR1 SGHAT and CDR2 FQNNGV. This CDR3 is CASSFGGEKLFF. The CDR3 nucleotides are TGTGCCAGCAGCTTTGGAGGAGAAAAACTGTTTTTT. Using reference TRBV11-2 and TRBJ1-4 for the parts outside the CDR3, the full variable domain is EAGVAQSPRYKIIEKRQSVAFWCNPISGHATLYWYQQILGQGPKLLIQFQNNGVVDDSQLPKDRFSAERLKGVDSTLKIQPAKLEDSAVYLCASSFGGEKLFFGSGTQLSVL.

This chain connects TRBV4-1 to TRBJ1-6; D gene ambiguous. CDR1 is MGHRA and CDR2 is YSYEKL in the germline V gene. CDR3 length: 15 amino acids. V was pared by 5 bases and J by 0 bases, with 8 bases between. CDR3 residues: CASSIRGSYNSPLHF. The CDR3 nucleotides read TGCGCCAGCAGCATCCGGGGCTCCTATAATTCACCCCTCCACTTT.

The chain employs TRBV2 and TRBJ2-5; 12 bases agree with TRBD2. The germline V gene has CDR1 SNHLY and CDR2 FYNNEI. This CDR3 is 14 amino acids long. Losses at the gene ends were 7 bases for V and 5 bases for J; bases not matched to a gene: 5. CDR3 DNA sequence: TGTGCCAGCACTAGCGGGGGGGCCGGGGAGACCCAGTACTTC. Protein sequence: CASTSGGAGETQYF. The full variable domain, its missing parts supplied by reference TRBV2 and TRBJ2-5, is EPEVTQTPSHQVTQMGQEVILRCVPISNHLYFYWYRQILGQKVEFLVSFYNNEISEKSEIFDDQFSVERPDGSNFTLKIRSTKLEDSAMYFCASTSGGAGETQYFGPGTRLLVL.

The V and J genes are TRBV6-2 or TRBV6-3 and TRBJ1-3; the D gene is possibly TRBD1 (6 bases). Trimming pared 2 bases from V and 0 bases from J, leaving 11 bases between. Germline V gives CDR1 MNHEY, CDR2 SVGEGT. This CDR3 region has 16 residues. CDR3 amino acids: CASSYRTGTSGNTIYF. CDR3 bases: TGTGCCAGCAGTTACCGCACAGGGACCTCTGGAAACACCATATATTTT.

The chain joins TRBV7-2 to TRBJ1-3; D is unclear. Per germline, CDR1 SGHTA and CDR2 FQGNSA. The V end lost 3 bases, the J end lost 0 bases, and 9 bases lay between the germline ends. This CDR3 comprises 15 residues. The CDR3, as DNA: TGTGCCAGCAGCTTTTCTTCGAGCTCTGGAAACACCATATATTTT. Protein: CASSFSSSSGNTIYF.

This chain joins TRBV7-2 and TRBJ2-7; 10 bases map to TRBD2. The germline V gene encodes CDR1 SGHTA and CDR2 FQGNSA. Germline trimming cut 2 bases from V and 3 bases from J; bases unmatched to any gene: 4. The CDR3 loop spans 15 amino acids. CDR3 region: CASSLSASGGYEQYF. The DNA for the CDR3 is TGTGCCAGCAGCTTATCGGCTAGCGGGGGCTACGAGCAGTACTTC. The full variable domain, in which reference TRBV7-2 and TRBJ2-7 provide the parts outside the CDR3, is GAGVSQSPSNKVTEKGKDVELRCDPISGHTALYWYRQSLGQGLEFLIYFQGNSAPDKSGLPSDRFSAERTGGSVSTLTIQRTQQEDSAVYLCASSLSASGGYEQYFGPGTRLTVT.

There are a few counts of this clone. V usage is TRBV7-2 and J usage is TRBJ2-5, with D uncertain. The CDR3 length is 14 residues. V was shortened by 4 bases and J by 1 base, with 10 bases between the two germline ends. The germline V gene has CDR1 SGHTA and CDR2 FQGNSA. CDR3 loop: CASSSGPVQETQYF. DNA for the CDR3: TGTGCCAGCAGCTCGGGTCCCGTCCAAGAGACCCAGTACTTC.

CDR3 residues: CASSWKGTEQETQYF. The CDR3 bases are TGCGCCAGCAGCTGGAAAGGGACAGAACAAGAGACCCAGTACTTC. This chain connects TRBV5-1 to TRBJ2-5; the match to TRBD1 covers 7 bases. CDR1 and CDR2 from the germline V gene are SGHRS and YFSETQ. The CDR3 sequence is 15 residues long. Germline trimming cut 3 bases from V and 2 bases from J; bases unmatched to any gene: 7.

The chain's CDR3 is CASSLIRNTEAFF. CDR3 in DNA: TGTGCCAGCAGCTTGATCAGGAACACTGAAGCTTTCTTT. The chain has TRBV5-8 and TRBJ1-1; unclear D gene. V shed 1 base and J shed 1 base, with 5 bases lying between them. The CDR3 contains 13 residues. Germline V lookup: CDR1 SGHTS, CDR2 YDEGEE.

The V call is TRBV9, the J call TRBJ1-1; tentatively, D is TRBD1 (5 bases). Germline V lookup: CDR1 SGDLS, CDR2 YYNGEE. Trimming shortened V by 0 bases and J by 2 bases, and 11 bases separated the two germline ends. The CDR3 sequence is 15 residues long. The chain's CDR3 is CASSVEGQGNTEAFF. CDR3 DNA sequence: TGTGCCAGCAGCGTAGAGGGGCAGGGAAACACTGAAGCTTTCTTT.

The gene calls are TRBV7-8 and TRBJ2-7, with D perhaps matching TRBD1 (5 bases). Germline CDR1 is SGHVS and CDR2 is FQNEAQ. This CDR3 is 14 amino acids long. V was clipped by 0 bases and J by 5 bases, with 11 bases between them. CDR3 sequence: CASSLAQDTNEQYF. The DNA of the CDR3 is TGTGCCAGCAGCTTAGCGCAGGACACTAACGAGCAGTACTTC.

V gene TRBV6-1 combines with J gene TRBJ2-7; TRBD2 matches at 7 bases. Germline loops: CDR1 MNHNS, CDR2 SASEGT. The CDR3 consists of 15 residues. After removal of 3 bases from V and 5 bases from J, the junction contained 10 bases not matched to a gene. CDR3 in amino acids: CASSDVWEGSHEQYF. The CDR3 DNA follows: TGTGCCAGCAGTGACGTGTGGGAGGGGTCCCACGAGCAGTACTTC.

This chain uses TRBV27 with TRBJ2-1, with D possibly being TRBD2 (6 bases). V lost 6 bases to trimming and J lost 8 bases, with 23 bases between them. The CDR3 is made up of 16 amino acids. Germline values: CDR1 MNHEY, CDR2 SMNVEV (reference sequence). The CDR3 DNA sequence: TGTGCCAGCAGAGGAGGGAATAGTATCGGTTCAGATGAGCAGTTCTTC. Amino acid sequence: CASRGGNSIGSDEQFF.

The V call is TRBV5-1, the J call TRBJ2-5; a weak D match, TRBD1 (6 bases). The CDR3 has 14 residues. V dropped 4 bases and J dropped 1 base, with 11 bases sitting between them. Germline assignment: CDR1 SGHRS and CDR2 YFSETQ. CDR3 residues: CASSADSSQETQYF. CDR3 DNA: TGCGCCAGCAGCGCGGACAGTTCCCAAGAGACCCAGTACTTC.

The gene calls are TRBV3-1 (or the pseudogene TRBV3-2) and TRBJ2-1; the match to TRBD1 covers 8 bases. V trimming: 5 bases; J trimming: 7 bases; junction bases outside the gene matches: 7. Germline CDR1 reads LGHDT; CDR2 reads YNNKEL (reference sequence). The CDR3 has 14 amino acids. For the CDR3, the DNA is TGTGCCAGCAGCACTTGGACAGGGAGTAATGAGCAGTTCTTC. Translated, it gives CASSTWTGSNEQFF.

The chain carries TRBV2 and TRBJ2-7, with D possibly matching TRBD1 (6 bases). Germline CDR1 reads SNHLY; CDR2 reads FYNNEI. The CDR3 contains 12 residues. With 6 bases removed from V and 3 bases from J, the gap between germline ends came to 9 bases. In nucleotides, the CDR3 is TGTGCCAGCAGAGGGGGTCTCTACGAGCAGTACTTC. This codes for CASRGGLYEQYF.

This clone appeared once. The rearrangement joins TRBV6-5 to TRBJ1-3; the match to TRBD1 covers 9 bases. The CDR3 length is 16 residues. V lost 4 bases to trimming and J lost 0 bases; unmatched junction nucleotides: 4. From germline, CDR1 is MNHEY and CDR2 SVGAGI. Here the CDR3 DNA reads TGTGCCAGCAGTTCCCGGGACAGGGTCTCTGGAAACACCATATATTTT. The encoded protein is CASSSRDRVSGNTIYF.